Sequencing of this T cell receptor (beta chain) was carried out in a study of CD8+ T cells in alopecia areata (dated by TCRdb to 2016 to 2018). For context, the study as a whole: Treated patients were enrolled in an open-label pilot trial of oral tofacitinib, 5 to 10 mg twice daily, for moderate-to-severe alopecia areata. TCRbeta CDR3 regions were amplified by immunoSEQ multiplex PCR with 35 Vbeta forward and 13 Jbeta reverse primers. Patients received tofacitinib for 6 to 18 months and were then followed off drug for 6 months to check for delayed response and recurrence. In both human patients and the C3H/HeJ mouse model, the study applied high-throughput TCRbeta sequencing to look at T cell clonal expansion in alopecia areata. Biopsies were taken from tofacitinib-treated patients at baseline and again at 4 and 24 weeks into treatment, and several of those patients also had a later scalp biopsy. In treated patients, disease severity was measured using the SALT score, which gives the percentage of scalp surface area affected. The RNA source kit depended on sample type: the PAXgene miRNA kit for fixed scalp, the miRNeasy kit for PBMCs, and the RNeasy kit for mouse skin. Scalp clonality was compared across normal scalp (n=4), patchy alopecia areata scalp (n=8), and alopecia totalis/universalis scalp (n=8). Human TCRbeta sequencing covered scalp tissue and sorted CD4+ and CD8+ peripheral blood T cells from patchy and totalis/universalis alopecia areata patients and healthy controls. Paper-wide results and their limitations: Lesional scalp, especially in alopecia totalis/universalis, showed higher clonality and more expanded CD8+ clones than normal scalp, suggesting antigenic drive. During tofacitinib treatment, many expanded lesional clones remained in scalp and blood, and this persistence may partly explain relapse after treatment is stopped. Resident alphabeta T cells in normal human skin are also sequenced, complicating scalp TCR repertoire analysis, unlike mouse skin dominated by gammadelta T cells. Because the treated cohort was small and had only one nonresponder, larger studies are needed to examine links between baseline CD8+ expansion and response. TCR sequences shared between patients were less clear than in mice, possibly partly because of HLA diversity in the patient population. Tofacitinib significantly lowered scalp clonality and the number of expanded CD8+ clones among the top 100 scalp clones.

Receptor amplification or capture employed the immunoSEQ multiplex PCR assay. For TCR sequencing, RNA was extracted from every sample and reverse transcribed into cDNA to serve as template. First-strand cDNA was synthesized with SuperScript III using a 2:1 mix of oligo-dT and random hexamers. Amplification bias was assessed with a synthetic immune receptor repertoire, and residual bias was removed computationally. As for the authors' bioinformatics: Raw reads were preprocessed to remove errors, and CDR3 was defined by IMGT conventions from the conserved cysteine to phenylalanine. Clonality was calculated as 1 minus Shannon entropy normalized by log2 of the number of productive unique TCRs. Whether each scalp clone was CD4 or CD8 was inferred by checking scalp TCRbeta sequences against the CD4 and CD8 repertoires from sorted blood. Not all clones reach the TCRdb copy of this immuneACCESS table, which keeps in-frame sequences only. Checked studies attribute under half of the gap to unresolved V genes and leave the rest unexplained. For V, J and clone size, that table is used; D and trimming come from the DNA. The sample yields roughly 220,000 clones; approximately 72% were counted once. Over 1% of the sample is held by the ten biggest clonotypes.

The sample's treatment or condition, from its label and the paper: oral pan-JAK inhibitor, 5-10 mg twice daily. Peripheral blood and lesional scalp punch biopsies were obtained from patients with alopecia areata. PBMCs were separated by density centrifugation and stained for CD3, CD4 and CD8, after which CD4+ and CD8+ T cells were sorted on a FACSAria. Worth noting for this clone: Its antigen specificity is not known. Qualities for individual bases were not recorded, and no much larger clone is one base off.

The CDR3 starts with the cysteine, ends with the phenylalanine, and has 13 residues. Only the CDR3 DNA stays, 39 bases, in frame from base 1. From the germline V gene (reference sequence), CDR1 is GTSNPN and CDR2 is SVGIG. V sheds 1 base and J sheds 7 bases, leaving 10 bases between their ends. This material consisted of CD4+ T cells sorted from blood, taken at approximately week 44, from a patient treated with tofacitinib. The receptor was isolated from a human donor with alopecia areata. The chain links TRBV30 with TRBJ1-4, with TRBD1 tentatively as D gene (5 bases match). Here the CDR3 is given as CAWSGGTAEKLFF. The DNA sequence is given as TGTGCCTGGAGTGGCGGGACTGCTGAAAAACTGTTTTTT.